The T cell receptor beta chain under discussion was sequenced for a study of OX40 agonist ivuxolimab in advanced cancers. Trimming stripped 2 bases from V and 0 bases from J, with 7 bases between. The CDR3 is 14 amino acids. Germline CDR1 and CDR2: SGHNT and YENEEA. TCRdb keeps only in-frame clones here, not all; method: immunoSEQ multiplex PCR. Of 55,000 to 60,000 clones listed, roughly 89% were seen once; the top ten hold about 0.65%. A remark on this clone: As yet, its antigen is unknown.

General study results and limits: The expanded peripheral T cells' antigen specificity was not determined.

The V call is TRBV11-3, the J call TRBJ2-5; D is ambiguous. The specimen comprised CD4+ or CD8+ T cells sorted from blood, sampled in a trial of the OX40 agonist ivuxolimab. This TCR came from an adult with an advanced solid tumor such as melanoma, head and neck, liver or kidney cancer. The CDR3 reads CASSLIGYQETQYF. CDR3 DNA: TGTGCCAGCAGCTTAATAGGGTACCAAGAGACCCAGTACTTC. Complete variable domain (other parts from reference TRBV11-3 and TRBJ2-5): EAGVVQSPRYKIIEKKQPVAFWCNPISGHNTLYWYLQNLGQGPELLIRYENEEAVDDSQLPKDRFSAERLKGVDSTLKIQPAELGDSAVYLCASSLIGYQETQYFGPGTRLLVL.